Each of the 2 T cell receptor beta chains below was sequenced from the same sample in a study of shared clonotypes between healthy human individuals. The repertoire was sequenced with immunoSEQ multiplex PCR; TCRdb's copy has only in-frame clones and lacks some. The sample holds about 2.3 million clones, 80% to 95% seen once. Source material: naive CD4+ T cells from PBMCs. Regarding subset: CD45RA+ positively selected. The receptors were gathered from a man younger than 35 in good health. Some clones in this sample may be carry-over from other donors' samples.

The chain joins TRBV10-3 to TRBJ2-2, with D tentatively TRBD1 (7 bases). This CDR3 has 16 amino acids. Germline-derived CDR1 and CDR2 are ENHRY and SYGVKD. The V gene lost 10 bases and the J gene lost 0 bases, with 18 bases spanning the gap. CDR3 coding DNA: TGTGCCACGGGGGACAGACACAAAGCGAACACCGGGGAGCTGTTTTTT. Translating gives CATGDRHKANTGELFF.

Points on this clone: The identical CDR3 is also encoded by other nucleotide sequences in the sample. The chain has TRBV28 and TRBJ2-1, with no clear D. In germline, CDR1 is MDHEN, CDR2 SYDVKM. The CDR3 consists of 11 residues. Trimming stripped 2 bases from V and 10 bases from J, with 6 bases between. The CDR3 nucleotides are TGTGCCAGCAGTTTAGGGCGCGAGCAGTTCTTC. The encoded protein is CASSLGREQFF. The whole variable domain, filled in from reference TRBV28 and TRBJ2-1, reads DVKVTQSSRYLVKRTGEKVFLECVQDMDHENMFWYRQDPGLGLRLIYFSYDVKMKEKGDIPEGYSVSREKKERFSLILESASTNQTSMYLCASSLGREQFFGPGTRLTVL.